This T cell receptor beta chain was recorded in a study of read filtering for tumor transcriptome and immune sequencing. Study-wide findings and caveats: About 81.9% of IR-seq clonotypes had one read, totaling around 3.3% of reads; RNA-seq: approximately 75% and 45%.

Molecular barcoded adaptors covering alpha/delta and beta/gamma chains were used on 400 to 450 ng RNA. TCRdb reprocessed the reads with MiXCR, giving one entry per CDR3 protein. Among roughly 130,000 distinct CDR3 sequences listed, 10% to 15% were seen once. This CDR3 spans 15 amino acids. J lost 7 bases, V lost 5 bases, and 10 bases had no gene match. CDR1 and CDR2 from the germline V gene are SGHTA and FQGTGA. This clonotype was seen at least ten times. As yet, its antigen is unknown. The chain uses TRBV7-3 and TRBJ2-1; 8 bases are shared with TRBD2. This TCR was sampled from a donor older than 35 with multiple myeloma. Sequencing was carried out using a population of CD138-negative cells sorted from bone marrow. The CDR3 nucleotides read TGTGCCAGCAGCCCTAACGGCGGGAGGAAAAATGAGCAGTTCTTC. Its protein is CASSPNGGRKNEQFF. The full variable domain, with the rest looked up from reference TRBV7-3 and TRBJ2-1, is GAGVSQTPSNKVTEKGKYVELRCDPISGHTALYWYRQSLGQGPEFLIYFQGTGAADDSGLPNDRFFAVRPEGSVSTLKIQRTERGDSAVYLCASSPNGGRKNEQFFGPGTRLTVL.